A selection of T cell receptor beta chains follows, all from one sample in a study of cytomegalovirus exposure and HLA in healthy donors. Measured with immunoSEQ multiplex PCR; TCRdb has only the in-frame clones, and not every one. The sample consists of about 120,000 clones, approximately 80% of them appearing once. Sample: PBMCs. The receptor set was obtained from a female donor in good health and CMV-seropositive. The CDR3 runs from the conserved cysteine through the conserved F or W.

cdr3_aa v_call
CASSRTELGNTIYF TRBV2
CASSFSGGYNEQFF TRBV19
CASSSYRDRGGEQYF TRBV2
CASSFGGRNIQYF TRBV5-6
CASTPGNQPQHF TRBV19
CASSVYRGGSPLHF TRBV9
CASSPSGGSNTGELFF TRBV7-6
CASSLLGRGKNIQYF TRBV7-9
CASSNGGQGKETQYF TRBV28
CASSFQPGDYGYTF TRBV28
CASSSYGHPTEAFF TRBV7-2
CASRVGTGFQPQHF TRBV19
CASSEDSGGSGTQYF TRBV10-1
CASSRQIATNEKLFF TRBV27
CASSERVGTSDEQFF TRBV6-4
CASSGQERGGFNEQFF TRBV5-4
CASSERTGGLSSYNEQFF TRBV6-1
CASSLAGGGAGEQFF TRBV5-1
CASSAGQSWTPQHF TRBV25-1
CATNPGPGQGRTDTQYF TRBV15
CASSLISAEEKLFF TRBV18
CASSLVGAPQETQYF TRBV7-2
CASSDRGTGQPQHF TRBV2
CASSLGTSGARQTQYF TRBV28
CASSGSVPGDTEAFF TRBV5-1
CASSLAGDGTEAFF TRBV5-1
CASSLEGQPNTEAFF TRBV5-1